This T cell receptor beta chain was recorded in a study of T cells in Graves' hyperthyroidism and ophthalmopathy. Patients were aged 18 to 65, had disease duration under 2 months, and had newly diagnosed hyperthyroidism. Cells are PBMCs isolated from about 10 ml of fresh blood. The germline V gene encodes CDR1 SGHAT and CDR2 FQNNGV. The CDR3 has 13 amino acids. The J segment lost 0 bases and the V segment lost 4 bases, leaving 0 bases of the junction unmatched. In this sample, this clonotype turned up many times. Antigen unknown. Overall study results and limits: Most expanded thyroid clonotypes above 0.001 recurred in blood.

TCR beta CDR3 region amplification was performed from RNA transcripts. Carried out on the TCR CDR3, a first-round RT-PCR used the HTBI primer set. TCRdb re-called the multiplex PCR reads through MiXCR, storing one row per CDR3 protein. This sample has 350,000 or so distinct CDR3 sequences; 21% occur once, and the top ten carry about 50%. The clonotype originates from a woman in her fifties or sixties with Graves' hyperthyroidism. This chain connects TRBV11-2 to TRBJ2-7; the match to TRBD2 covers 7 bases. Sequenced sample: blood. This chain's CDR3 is CASSWDYSYEQYF. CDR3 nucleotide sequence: TGTGCCAGCAGCTGGGACTACTCCTACGAGCAGTACTTC.